The source of this T cell receptor (beta chain) is a study of CD8 T cells in ankylosing spondylitis. With 0 bases removed from V and 0 bases from J, the gap between germline ends came to 8 bases. Germline-derived CDR1 and CDR2 are SGDLS and YYNGEE. CDR3 length: 15 amino acids. Making the TCR beta libraries involved quantitative 5'-RACE with molecular barcodes. TCRdb re-called the 5' RACE reads through MiXCR, storing one row per CDR3 protein. The data contain 200,000 to 250,000 distinct CDR3 sequences, 30% to 35% of them singletons. Sequenced: blood, either unsorted or a sorted T cell fraction (not recorded which). This chain uses TRBV9 with TRBJ2-3; D is uncertain. This clonotype originated in a male donor with ankylosing spondylitis or in good health (not recorded which). The CDR3 DNA follows: TGTGCCAGCAGCGTAGGGTGGTATAGCACAGATACGCAGTATTTT. Protein sequence: CASSVGWYSTDTQYF.